The 5 T cell receptor beta chains in this list originate from one sample, sequenced in a study of molecular identifiers for immune sequencing clone quantification. TCRdb reprocessed the PCR reads with MiXCR, giving one entry per CDR3 protein. The sample includes about 320,000 distinct CDR3 sequences, about a fifth of them seen just once. Sequenced input: naive CD8+ T cells from blood, with Jurkat cell RNA spiked in. As for subset: FACS-sorted CD8+CD4-CCR7+CD45RA+ naive T cells. The receptors here all came from a human donor in good health. Some libraries in this study had Jurkat cell RNA spiked in.

This clonotype was counted ten times or more. The V gene is TRBV11-2, the J gene TRBJ2-7; the D gene is possibly TRBD1 (6 bases). CDR1 is SGHAT and CDR2 is FQNNGV in the germline V gene. With 1 base removed from V and 0 bases from J, the gap between germline ends came to 13 bases. The CDR3 totals 16 residues. The CDR3 here is CASSLGGVDSSYEQYF. The DNA for the CDR3 is TGTGCCAGCAGCTTAGGGGGAGTGGACAGCTCCTACGAGCAGTACTTC.

The sample holds many counts of this clonotype. V and J are TRBV9 and TRBJ2-7, with D unresolved. Germline assignment: CDR1 SGDLS and CDR2 YYNGEE. This CDR3 contains 14 residues. V gave up 0 bases and J gave up 3 bases, with 10 bases separating them. Written as DNA, the CDR3 is TGTGCCAGCAGCGTAGAGGCCCTGGACTACGAGCAGTACTTC. Translating it yields CASSVEALDYEQYF.

This clonotype was seen a handful of times. A single base separates this from a much larger clone, so it may be a read error. This chain joins TRBV12-3 or TRBV12-4 and TRBJ1-1, with no clear D. The CDR3 runs 14 residues. The V and J ends lost 1 base and 6 bases respectively, with 12 bases between them. Here the CDR3 DNA reads TGTGCCAGCAGTTTAGGGGTAGGATGTCCTGAAGCTTTCTTT. It codes for CASSLGVGCPEAFF.

This chain connects TRBV4-1 to TRBJ2-3, with a tentative D call TRBD1 (6 bases). This CDR3 region has 13 residues. CDR1 and CDR2 (germline): MGHRA, YSYEKL. With 5 bases removed from V and 13 bases from J, the gap between germline ends came to 19 bases. CDR3 in DNA: TGCGCCAGCAGCGGAACAGGGCCACCGGGCGAGTATTTT. Translated: CASSGTGPPGEYF.

CDR3 sequence: CASSLPGLAGAYEQYF. CDR3 sequence (DNA): TGTGCCAGCAGTTTACCGGGACTAGCGGGGGCCTACGAGCAGTACTTC. The chain recombines TRBV27 with TRBJ2-7; TRBD2 aligns across 14 bases. The germline gives CDR1 MNHEY, CDR2 SMNVEV (reference sequence). CDR3 length: 16 residues. Trimming removed 2 bases from V and 2 bases from J; junction bases left unmatched: 2.